One sample yielded the 10 T cell receptor beta chains listed below, sequenced in a study of T cells after yellow fever vaccination. TCRdb ran MiXCR on the 5' RACE reads and lists one entry per CDR3 protein. The sample consists of 450,000 to 650,000 distinct CDR3 sequences, around an eighth of them appearing once. The specimen was PBMCs, collected on the day of the yellow fever booster vaccination. These receptors were collected from a man aged 30 to 45 who received the YFV17D yellow fever vaccine.

J is TRBJ2-1 and V is TRBV7-2, with 8 bases aligning to TRBD1. CDR3 length: 15 residues. CDR1 and CDR2 (germline): SGHTA, FQGNSA. Germline trimming cut 1 base from V and 8 bases from J; bases unmatched to any gene: 7. The DNA of the CDR3 is TGTGCCAGCAGCTTAGGACAGGGGATAATGCATGAGCAGTTCTTC. The encoded protein is CASSLGQGIMHEQFF.

The chain recombines TRBV12-3 or TRBV12-4 with TRBJ2-5; 12 bases are a match to TRBD1. CDR3 length: 17 amino acids. V lost 3 bases, J lost 1 base, and 6 bases stayed unmatched. The CDR3: CASSLGDRGRVQETQYF. CDR3 in DNA: TGTGCCAGCAGTTTGGGGGACAGGGGGCGCGTCCAAGAGACCCAGTACTTC.

A few counts support this clonotype. The chain joins TRBV24-1 to TRBJ2-3; 9 bases agree with TRBD1. The J segment lost 4 bases and the V segment lost 3 bases, leaving 7 bases of the junction unmatched. In germline, CDR1 is KGHDR, CDR2 SFDVKD. The CDR3 length is 16 residues. For the CDR3, the DNA is TGTGCCACCAGTGATCCACAGGGGGCGAGGGCAGATACGCAGTATTTT. This translates into CATSDPQGARADTQYF.

This clonotype was observed a few times. The V and J genes are TRBV10-3 and TRBJ2-5; D possibly corresponds to TRBD2 (6 bases). The germline gives CDR1 ENHRY, CDR2 SYGVKD. V was cut by 5 bases and J by 3 bases, with 13 bases left in between. The CDR3 contains 14 residues. The CDR3 here is CAISTAGIEETQYF. As DNA, the CDR3 is TGTGCCATCAGTACAGCGGGTATCGAAGAGACCCAGTACTTC.

J is TRBJ1-6 and V is TRBV7-6; TRBD1 is a possible D gene (6 bases). The germline V gene encodes CDR1 SGHVS and CDR2 FNYEAQ. The CDR3 length is 15 residues. V lost 3 bases and J 7 bases, leaving 13 bases between the germline ends. CDR3 amino acids: CASSFSQGGNSPLHF. For the CDR3, the DNA is TGTGCCAGCAGCTTTTCACAGGGAGGGAATTCACCCCTCCACTTT.

The chain is built from TRBV20-1 and TRBJ2-7; TRBD2 might be the D (6 bases). V lost 8 bases, J lost 2 bases, and 13 bases lay in between. CDR3 length equals 12 residues. Per germline, CDR1 DFQATT and CDR2 SNEGSKA (reference sequence). The DNA for the CDR3 is TGCAGTTCCGGGACTGGAACCTACGAGCAGTACTTC. It specifies CSSGTGTYEQYF.

This chain joins TRBV7-2 and TRBJ2-7; 7 nucleotides align to TRBD2. This CDR3 contains 14 residues. With 4 bases clipped from V and 2 bases from J, the junction kept 5 bases outside the gene matches. CDR1 is SGHTA and CDR2 is FQGNSA in the germline V gene. The CDR3 protein is CASSWVAGTYEQYF. The CDR3 DNA sequence: TGTGCCAGCAGCTGGGTAGCGGGTACCTACGAGCAGTACTTC.

This clonotype is a singleton in its sample. This chain links TRBV19 with TRBJ2-3; D may be TRBD1 (5 bases). The CDR3 totals 15 residues. The germline V and J ends were trimmed by 6 bases and 0 bases, with 13 bases remaining between them. Germline assignment: CDR1 LNHDA and CDR2 SQIVND (reference sequence). CDR3 sequence reads: CASRVTATSTDTQYF. The CDR3 DNA follows: TGTGCCAGTAGGGTGACAGCCACTAGCACAGATACGCAGTATTTT.

This clonotype was counted only a few times. The rearrangement joins TRBV7-2 to TRBJ2-2, with 7 bases matching TRBD2. The CDR3 covers 15 residues. Trimming removed 10 bases from V and 2 bases from J; junction bases left unmatched: 10. CDR1 and CDR2 (germline): SGHTA, FQGNSA. CDR3 in DNA: TGTGCCACCGACGGGAGGCCGATTAACACCGGGGAGCTGTTTTTT. It translates to CATDGRPINTGELFF.

The J gene is TRBJ1-5, the V gene TRBV7-9; D ambiguous. The germline gives CDR1 SEHNR, CDR2 FQNEAQ (reference sequence). Trimming cost V 3 bases and J 4 bases, with 10 bases left between them. The CDR3 sequence is 14 residues long. CDR3 DNA sequence: TGTGCCAGCAGCTTCGGTGACGGGAATCAGCCCCAGCATTTT. Translation gives CASSFGDGNQPQHF. The entire variable domain, with the rest obtained from reference TRBV7-9 and TRBJ1-5, is as follows: DTGVSQNPRHKITKRGQNVTFRCDPISEHNRLYWYRQTLGQGPEFLTYFQNEAQLEKSRLLSDRFSAERPKGSFSTLEIQRTEQGDSAMYLCASSFGDGNQPQHFGDGTRLSIL.